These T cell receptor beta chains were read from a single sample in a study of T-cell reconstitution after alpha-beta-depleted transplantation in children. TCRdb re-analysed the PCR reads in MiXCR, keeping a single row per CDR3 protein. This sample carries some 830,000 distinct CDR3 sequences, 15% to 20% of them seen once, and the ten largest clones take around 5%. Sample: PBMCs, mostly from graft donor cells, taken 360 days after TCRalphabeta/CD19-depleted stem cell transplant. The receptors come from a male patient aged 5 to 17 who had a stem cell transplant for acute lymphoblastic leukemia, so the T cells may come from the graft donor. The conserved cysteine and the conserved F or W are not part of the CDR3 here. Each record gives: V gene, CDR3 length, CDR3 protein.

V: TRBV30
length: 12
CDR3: AWSVGQGPYEQY

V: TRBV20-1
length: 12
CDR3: SARDPSGRIEQY

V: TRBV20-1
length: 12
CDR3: SARIRVNTGELF

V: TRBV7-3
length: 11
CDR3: ASSLAPKETQY

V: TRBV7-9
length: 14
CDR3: ASSLRRGGSLDEQY

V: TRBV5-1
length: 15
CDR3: ASSSGTSGTSFYEQY

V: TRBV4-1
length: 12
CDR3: ASSQEGGAQPQH

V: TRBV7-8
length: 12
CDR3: ASSPWTSRSEQF

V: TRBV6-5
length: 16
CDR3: ASSSRSLSTGFGQPQH

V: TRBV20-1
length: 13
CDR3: SARDPRRTNQPQH

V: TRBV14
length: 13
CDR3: ASSVWRSSTDTQY

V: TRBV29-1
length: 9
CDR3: SVQQGYEQF

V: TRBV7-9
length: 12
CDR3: ASSFAGYYNEQF

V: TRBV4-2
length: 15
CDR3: ASSQDPGLAGGETQY

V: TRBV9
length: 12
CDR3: ASSVVAGADTQY

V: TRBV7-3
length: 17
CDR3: ASSKTGTSGRSGTGELF

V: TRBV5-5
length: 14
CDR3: ASSSPPLAGADTQY

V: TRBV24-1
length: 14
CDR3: ATSDFSGAPLDEQF

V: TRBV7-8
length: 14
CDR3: ASSLQTGATGDTQY

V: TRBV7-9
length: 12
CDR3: ASSPLGSGNTIY

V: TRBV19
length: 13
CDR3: ASRGSGHLNTEAF

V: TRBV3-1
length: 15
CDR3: ASSQDLGPRATDTQY

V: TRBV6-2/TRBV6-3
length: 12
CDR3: ASTQGQGAGEQY

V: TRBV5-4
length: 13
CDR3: AIGGVEGKNTEAF

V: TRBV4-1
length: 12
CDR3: ASSQGGAGETQY

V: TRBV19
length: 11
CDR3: ASHRDPGTEAF

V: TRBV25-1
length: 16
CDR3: ASSDGTSGRAFLETQY

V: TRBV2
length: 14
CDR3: ASSEARPPGKNIQY

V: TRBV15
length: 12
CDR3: ATSSGLYQETQY

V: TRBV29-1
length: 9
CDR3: SVRVGKGAF

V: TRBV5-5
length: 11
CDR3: ASSLVQRYGYT

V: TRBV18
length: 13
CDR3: ASSRRQGNTGELF

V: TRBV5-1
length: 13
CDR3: ASSLVGGNSYEQY

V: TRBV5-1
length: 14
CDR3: ASSLSGLASADTQY

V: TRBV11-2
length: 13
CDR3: ASSLGGTRTYEQY

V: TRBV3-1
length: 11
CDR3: ASSQDGSSASY

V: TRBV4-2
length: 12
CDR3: ASSQERSGNTIY

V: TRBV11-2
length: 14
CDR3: ASSWGQKSSYNEQF

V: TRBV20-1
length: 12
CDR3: SARDGVPTDTQF

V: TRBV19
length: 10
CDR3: ASTRGQIEAF

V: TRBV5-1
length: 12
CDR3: ASSLMQGYYEQY

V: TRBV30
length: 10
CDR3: AWSRGADTQY

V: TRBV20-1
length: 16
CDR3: SAPLTDWGPHRSYGYT

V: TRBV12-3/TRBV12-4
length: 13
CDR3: ASSLKSGTGAEAF

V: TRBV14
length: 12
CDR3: ASSQAASMDEQF

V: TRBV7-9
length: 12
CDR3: ASSPTLGAETQY

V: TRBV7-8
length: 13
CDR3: ASSLGQGKFYGYT

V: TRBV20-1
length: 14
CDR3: SARSMGREEADTQY